Listed below are T cell receptor beta chains from one sample, sequenced in a study of T-cell memory formation after mild COVID-19. TCRdb used MiXCR to reprocess the 5' RACE reads, holding one entry per CDR3 protein. The sample shows over 450,000 distinct CDR3 sequences, approximately 20% of them seen only once. The sequenced sample consisted of PBMCs or a T cell subset sorted from them (not recorded which). Source of these receptors: an adult woman who had mild COVID-19 (a few samples of this study predate the infection). Cell type and time point are not known. CDR3s include the opening cysteine and the closing phenylalanine or tryptophan. Fields, in order: D gene, clone size, V gene, J gene, CDR3 protein, CDR3 DNA. A D gene is named only where the DNA matches it firmly. Only part of the rows carry a size: once, few, many, or a class if the clone is expanded.

d_gene: -; abundance: few; v_gene: TRBV12-3/TRBV12-4; j_gene: TRBJ2-2; CDR3aa: CASHEAGLTGELFF; CDR3nt: TGTGCCAGCCACGAGGCAGGCCTCACCGGGGAGCTGTTTTTT
d_gene: TRBD1; abundance: -; v_gene: TRBV30; j_gene: TRBJ2-6; CDR3aa: CAWSRFFGQGESGANVLTF; CDR3nt: TGTGCCTGGAGTCGATTTTTTGGACAGGGGGAGTCTGGGGCCAACGTCCTGACTTTC
d_gene: -; abundance: -; v_gene: TRBV12-3/TRBV12-4; j_gene: TRBJ2-1; CDR3aa: CASSPDFGGAREQFF; CDR3nt: TGTGCCAGCAGTCCCGATTTTGGGGGGGCGCGGGAGCAGTTCTTC
d_gene: TRBD2; abundance: -; v_gene: TRBV9; j_gene: TRBJ2-1; CDR3aa: CASNAGGGGLNEQFF; CDR3nt: TGTGCCAGCAACGCGGGAGGCGGGGGGTTAAATGAGCAGTTCTTC
d_gene: -; abundance: many; v_gene: TRBV6-5; j_gene: TRBJ2-6; CDR3aa: CASSPGGGSGANVLTF; CDR3nt: TGTGCCAGCAGCCCCGGAGGGGGGTCTGGGGCCAACGTCCTGACTTTC
d_gene: -; abundance: many; v_gene: TRBV5-1; j_gene: TRBJ2-1; CDR3aa: CASSLGLVDEQFF; CDR3nt: TGCGCCAGCAGCTTGGGACTAGTTGATGAGCAGTTCTTC
d_gene: -; abundance: many; v_gene: TRBV2; j_gene: TRBJ2-3; CDR3aa: CASSPRRVLSTDTQYF; CDR3nt: TGTGCCAGCTCACCCAGGAGGGTCTTATCCACAGATACGCAGTATTTT
d_gene: TRBD2; abundance: -; v_gene: TRBV5-1; j_gene: TRBJ2-1; CDR3aa: CASSTTGLADNEQFF; CDR3nt: TGCGCCAGCAGCACGACCGGACTAGCGGACAATGAGCAGTTCTTC
d_gene: -; abundance: -; v_gene: TRBV19; j_gene: TRBJ2-7; CDR3aa: CASSMAPDQAYEQYF; CDR3nt: TGTGCCAGTAGTATGGCCCCAGACCAAGCCTACGAGCAGTACTTC
d_gene: -; abundance: -; v_gene: TRBV9; j_gene: TRBJ2-7; CDR3aa: CASSVDNGAYEQYF; CDR3nt: TGTGCCAGCAGCGTAGATAACGGCGCCTACGAGCAGTACTTC
d_gene: TRBD2; abundance: many; v_gene: TRBV12-3/TRBV12-4; j_gene: TRBJ2-1; CDR3aa: CASSPSGLYNEQFF; CDR3nt: TGTGCCAGCAGTCCTAGCGGTCTCTACAATGAGCAGTTCTTC
d_gene: -; abundance: few; v_gene: TRBV2; j_gene: TRBJ2-4; CDR3aa: CASSEPLLIRIQYF; CDR3nt: TGTGCCAGCAGTGAACCCCTTTTGATCCGCATTCAGTACTTC
d_gene: -; abundance: -; v_gene: TRBV7-2; j_gene: TRBJ2-1; CDR3aa: CASSLAGTRNEQFF; CDR3nt: TGTGCCAGCAGCTTAGCGGGAACTAGAAATGAGCAGTTCTTC
d_gene: -; abundance: many; v_gene: TRBV30; j_gene: TRBJ1-1; CDR3aa: CAWSKGGLVENTEAFF; CDR3nt: TGTGCCTGGAGTAAGGGGGGATTAGTGGAGAACACTGAAGCTTTCTTT
d_gene: TRBD1; abundance: -; v_gene: TRBV20-1; j_gene: TRBJ1-5; CDR3aa: CSVPDRSNQPQHF; CDR3nt: TGCAGTGTCCCGGACAGGAGCAATCAGCCCCAGCATTTT
d_gene: TRBD2; abundance: -; v_gene: TRBV12-3/TRBV12-4; j_gene: TRBJ2-2; CDR3aa: CASRRAASGSAGELFF; CDR3nt: TGTGCCAGCAGACGGGCGGCTAGCGGGAGCGCCGGGGAGCTGTTTTTT
d_gene: -; abundance: -; v_gene: TRBV19; j_gene: TRBJ2-5; CDR3aa: CASSIMGETQYF; CDR3nt: TGTGCCAGTAGCATTATGGGGGAGACCCAGTACTTC
d_gene: -; abundance: -; v_gene: TRBV30; j_gene: TRBJ1-1; CDR3aa: CAWSVPTHVNTEAFF; CDR3nt: TGTGCCTGGAGTGTACCCACCCACGTGAACACTGAAGCTTTCTTT
d_gene: -; abundance: -; v_gene: TRBV12-3/TRBV12-4; j_gene: TRBJ1-4; CDR3aa: CASSLSDRRNEKLFF; CDR3nt: TGTGCCAGCAGTTTATCTGACAGGAGGAATGAAAAACTGTTTTTT
d_gene: -; abundance: -; v_gene: TRBV9; j_gene: TRBJ2-1; CDR3aa: CASSVRRDNEQFF; CDR3nt: TGTGCCAGCAGCGTTCGGAGAGACAATGAGCAGTTCTTC
d_gene: TRBD2; abundance: -; v_gene: TRBV7-6; j_gene: TRBJ2-5; CDR3aa: CASSLEPPTSGRGVQETQYF; CDR3nt: TGTGCCAGCAGCTTAGAACCTCCGACTAGCGGGAGGGGGGTCCAAGAGACCCAGTACTTC
d_gene: TRBD2; abundance: few; v_gene: TRBV10-3; j_gene: TRBJ2-3; CDR3aa: CAISEMGGGTDTQYF; CDR3nt: TGTGCCATCAGTGAGATGGGAGGGGGCACAGATACGCAGTATTTT